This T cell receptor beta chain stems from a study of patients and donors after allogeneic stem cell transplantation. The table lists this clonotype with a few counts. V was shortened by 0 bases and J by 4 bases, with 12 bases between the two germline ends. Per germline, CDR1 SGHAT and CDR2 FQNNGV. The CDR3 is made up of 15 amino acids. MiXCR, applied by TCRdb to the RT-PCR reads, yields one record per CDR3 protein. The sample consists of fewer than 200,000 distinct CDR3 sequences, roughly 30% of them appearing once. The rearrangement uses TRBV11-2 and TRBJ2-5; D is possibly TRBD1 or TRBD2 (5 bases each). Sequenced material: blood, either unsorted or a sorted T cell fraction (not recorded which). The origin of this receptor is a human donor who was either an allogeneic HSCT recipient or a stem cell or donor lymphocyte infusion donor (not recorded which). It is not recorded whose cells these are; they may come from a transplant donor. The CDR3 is CASSLDPGTGETQYF. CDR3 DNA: TGTGCCAGCAGCTTAGATCCTGGGACGGGAGAGACCCAGTACTTC.